This entry lists 19 T cell receptor beta chains sequenced from one sample in a study of Ad26.COV2.S vaccination and SARS-CoV-2 variants. TCRdb keeps only in-frame clones here, not all; method: immunoSEQ multiplex PCR. The data contain about 350,000 clones, roughly 84% of them singletons. The treatment: some 20 received Ad26.COV2.S at low or high dose, single or two shots; 5 received placebo; per-sample allocation not given. Collection of the samples took place on day 63 after the first injection of vaccine or placebo. The material sequenced was peripheral blood, taken in a trial of Ad26.COV2.S vaccine versus placebo. These receptors came from a person aged 18-65 years who received the Ad26.COV2.S COVID-19 vaccine or a placebo.

V and J are TRBV5-8 and TRBJ2-5; 7 bases align to TRBD1. The CDR3 is 16 residues long. The V and J ends lost 0 bases and 2 bases, in that order; junction bases with no gene match: 7. Germline assignment: CDR1 SGHTS and CDR2 YDEGEE. DNA for the CDR3: TGTGCCAGCAGCTTGGGGACGCAGGGGGTACAAGAGACCCAGTACTTC. It codes for CASSLGTQGVQETQYF.

This chain joins TRBV11-3 and TRBJ2-2; maybe TRBD2 (7 bases). The CDR3 loop spans 16 amino acids. CDR1 and CDR2 (germline): SGHNT, YENEEA. Trimming removed 3 bases from V and 3 bases from J, with 14 bases in between. The DNA for the CDR3 is TGTGCCAGCAGCTTTAGGGGGAGGGCTCACACCGGGGAGCTGTTTTTT. Translation: CASSFRGRAHTGELFF.

The chain recombines TRBV6-6 with TRBJ1-1; D gene unclear. The germline V and J ends were trimmed by 6 bases and 4 bases, with 15 bases remaining between them. Germline V gives CDR1 MNHNY, CDR2 SVGAGI (reference sequence). CDR3 length: 14 residues. This CDR3 reads CASRENGLGTEAFF. CDR3 sequence (DNA): TGTGCCAGCAGGGAAAATGGGTTGGGCACTGAAGCTTTCTTT.

The gene calls are TRBV10-3 and TRBJ2-7, with 9 bases fitting TRBD1. The CDR3 has 14 amino acids. The V gene's germline CDR1 is ENHRY and CDR2 SYGVKD. Unmatched junction bases numbered 4, after V lost 6 bases and J lost 1 base. The CDR3 DNA reads TGTGCCATCAGGCCCGGACAGGGGTCCTACGAGCAGTACTTC. Translated: CAIRPGQGSYEQYF.

This chain links TRBV5-1 with TRBJ1-1; D is uncertain. V was shortened by 0 bases and J by 4 bases, with 4 bases between the two germline ends. Germline V gene sequence: CDR1 SGHRS, CDR2 YFSETQ. The CDR3 is made up of 12 amino acids. The CDR3 sequence: CASSLDSTEAFF. CDR3 coding DNA: TGCGCCAGCAGCTTGGACAGCACTGAAGCTTTCTTT.

V gene TRBV3-1 (or the pseudogene TRBV3-2) combines with J gene TRBJ2-7; D may be TRBD2 (6 bases). There are 14 residues in the CDR3. The V and J ends lost 4 bases and 7 bases respectively, with 17 bases between them. Germline lookup yields CDR1 LGHDT and CDR2 YNNKEL (reference sequence). The CDR3 here is CASSLRGAGWEQYF. CDR3 sequence (DNA): TGTGCCAGCAGCCTGAGAGGGGCGGGGTGGGAGCAGTACTTC.

A few counts support this clone. The sample holds other DNA sequences that translate to the same CDR3. The rearrangement links TRBV29-1 to TRBJ2-7; 7 bases are shared with TRBD1. There are 11 residues in the CDR3. V shed 6 bases and J 3 bases; nucleotides not matched to a gene: 2. Germline CDR1 SQVTM, CDR2 ANQGSEA. The CDR3 region is CSVGDSYEQYF. CDR3 nucleotide sequence: TGCAGCGTAGGGGACAGCTACGAGCAGTACTTC.

The gene calls are TRBV9 and TRBJ2-7, with D unclear. The CDR3 runs to 18 residues. The V end was cut by 0 bases, the J end by 5 bases, with 24 bases between. Per germline, CDR1 SGDLS and CDR2 YYNGEE. In DNA form, the CDR3 reads TGTGCCAGCAGCGTAGGCAAACGGGCGGAGACCCCATATGACGAGCAGTACTTC. Its protein product is CASSVGKRAETPYDEQYF.

V usage is TRBV6-4 and J usage is TRBJ1-1, with D possibly matching TRBD1 (5 bases). This CDR3 is built from 12 residues. Trimming stripped 2 bases from V and 6 bases from J, with 7 bases between. Germline values: CDR1 MRHNA, CDR2 SNTAGT. CDR3 amino acids: CASSDGGSEAFF. DNA of the CDR3: TGTGCCAGCAGTGACGGGGGGTCTGAAGCTTTCTTT.

V is TRBV5-1 and J is TRBJ1-1; possible D gene TRBD1, 5 bases. V lost 4 bases and J 0 bases, leaving 13 bases between the germline ends. Looked up from germline, CDR1 is SGHRS and CDR2 is YFSETQ. The length of the CDR3 is 15 residues. The CDR3 loop reads CASSQPTGMNTEAFF. The CDR3 bases are TGCGCCAGCAGCCAACCTACAGGTATGAACACTGAAGCTTTCTTT.

The chain employs TRBV5-5 and TRBJ1-4; tentatively, D is TRBD1 (6 bases). From germline, CDR1 is SGHKS and CDR2 YYEKEE (reference sequence). The V gene lost 0 bases and the J gene lost 8 bases, with 14 bases spanning the gap. The CDR3 consists of 15 residues. This CDR3 is CASSLGVGGREKLFF. CDR3 nucleotides: TGTGCCAGCAGCTTGGGCGTCGGGGGGCGCGAAAAACTGTTTTTT. Full variable domain (missing parts from reference TRBV5-5 and TRBJ1-4): DAGVTQSPTHLIKTRGQQVTLRCSPISGHKSVSWYQQVLGQGPQFIFQYYEKEERGRGNFPDRFSARQFPNYSSELNVNALLLGDSALYLCASSLGVGGREKLFFGSGTQLSVL.

V usage is TRBV6-6 and J usage is TRBJ2-2; D is tentatively TRBD1 or TRBD2 (5 bases each). V lost 6 bases and J lost 0, with 11 bases in between. The CDR3 length is 15 residues. CDR1 is MNHNY, CDR2 SVGAGI, per germline (reference sequence). CDR3 residues: CASSSGAANTGELFF. CDR3 DNA sequence: TGTGCCAGCAGCTCCGGGGCCGCGAACACCGGGGAGCTGTTTTTT.

In its sample, this clone was seen once. The chain joins TRBV3-1 (or the pseudogene TRBV3-2) to TRBJ1-1, with D hard to call. Germline loops: CDR1 LGHDT, CDR2 YNNKEL (reference sequence). The CDR3 spans 13 residues. Trimming cost V 6 bases and J 2 bases, with 10 bases left between them. CDR3 region: CASRSRPNTEAFF. As DNA, the CDR3 is TGTGCCAGCAGATCCAGACCTAACACTGAAGCTTTCTTT.

In its sample, this clone was seen a few times. The V gene is TRBV7-9, the J gene TRBJ1-1; possibly TRBD1 for D (5 bases). Trimming shortened V by 2 bases and J by 2 bases, and 9 bases separated the two germline ends. Germline CDR1 reads SEHNR; CDR2 reads FQNEAQ (reference sequence). The CDR3 sequence is 14 residues long. As DNA, the CDR3 is TGTGCCAGCAGCTTATCTGGGACTAACACTGAAGCTTTCTTT. It specifies CASSLSGTNTEAFF.

The chain couples TRBV11-2 to TRBJ1-2; D may be TRBD1 (5 bases). This CDR3 has 14 residues. Germline V gene lookup returns CDR1 SGHAT and CDR2 FQNNGV. The ends were cut back, 0 bases at V and 7 bases at J, with 12 bases in the middle. CDR3 region: CASSLDREGSGYTF. Written as DNA, the CDR3 is TGTGCCAGCAGCTTAGACAGGGAGGGGAGTGGCTACACCTTC.

This rearrangement joins TRBV3-1 (or the pseudogene TRBV3-2) to TRBJ2-7; a weak D match, TRBD1 (5 bases). The V and J ends lost 3 bases and 2 bases respectively, with 11 bases between them. CDR1 is LGHDT and CDR2 is YNNKEL in the germline V gene (reference sequence). This CDR3 region has 14 residues. CDR3 protein: CASSHSSGPYEQYF. The CDR3, as DNA: TGTGCCAGCAGCCATAGTTCAGGGCCCTACGAGCAGTACTTC.

Only one count was recorded for this clone. J is TRBJ2-5 and V is TRBV9; TRBD2 aligns across 11 bases. The CDR3 contains 17 residues. Germline CDR1 SGDLS, CDR2 YYNGEE. The ends lost 3 bases at V and 4 bases at J; junction bases unmatched: 11. CDR3 nucleotide sequence: TGTGCCAGCAGCGCCTCTAGCGGGAGGACTCGTGGAGAGACCCAGTACTTC. It specifies CASSASSGRTRGETQYF.

V is TRBV6-5 and J is TRBJ2-1; D may be TRBD1 (6 bases). V lost 8 bases to trimming and J lost 7 bases, with 21 bases between them. The length of the CDR3 is 15 residues. CDR1 is MNHEY, CDR2 SVGAGI, per germline. In DNA form, the CDR3 reads TGTGCCAGCGACCCGACAGGACGCGGGTGGAATGAGCAGTTCTTC. Protein: CASDPTGRGWNEQFF.

This chain joins TRBV19 and TRBJ2-2; D unresolved. Trimming removed 1 base from V and 9 bases from J, with 12 bases in between. The V gene's germline CDR1 is LNHDA and CDR2 SQIVND (reference sequence). The CDR3 loop spans 14 amino acids. The CDR3 DNA follows: TGTGCCAGTAGTATAGTCCGGACCCACCGGGAGCTGTTTTTT. This sequence encodes CASSIVRTHRELFF. Based on the CDR3 plus reference TRBV19 and TRBJ2-2, the full variable domain is DGGITQSPKYLFRKEGQNVTLSCEQNLNHDAMYWYRQDPGQGLRLIYYSQIVNDFQKGDIAEGYSVSREKKESFPLTVTSAQKNPTAFYLCASSIVRTHRELFFGEGSRLTVL.